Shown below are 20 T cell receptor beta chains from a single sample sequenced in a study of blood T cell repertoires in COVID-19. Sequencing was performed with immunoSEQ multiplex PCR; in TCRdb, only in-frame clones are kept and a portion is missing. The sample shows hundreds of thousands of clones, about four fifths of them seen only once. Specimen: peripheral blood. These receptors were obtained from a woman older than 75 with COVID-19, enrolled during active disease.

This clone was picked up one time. The CDR3 spells CASSLAEGQRGYGYTF. In DNA form, the CDR3 reads TGTGCCAGCAGCTTAGCGGAGGGACAGAGGGGCTATGGCTACACCTTC. This sequence joins TRBV7-9 and TRBJ1-2; 7 nucleotides agree with TRBD1. The germline gives CDR1 SEHNR, CDR2 FQNEAQ (reference sequence). Trimming removed 0 bases from V and 4 bases from J; junction bases left unmatched: 8. The CDR3 runs to 16 residues.

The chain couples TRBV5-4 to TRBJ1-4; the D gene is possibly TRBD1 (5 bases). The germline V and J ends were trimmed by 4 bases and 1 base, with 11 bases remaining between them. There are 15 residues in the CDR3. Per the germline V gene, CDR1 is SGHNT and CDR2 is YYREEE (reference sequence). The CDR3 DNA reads TGTGCCAGCAGCGCCGGGGGGGTAACTAATGAAAAACTGTTTTTT. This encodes CASSAGGVTNEKLFF.

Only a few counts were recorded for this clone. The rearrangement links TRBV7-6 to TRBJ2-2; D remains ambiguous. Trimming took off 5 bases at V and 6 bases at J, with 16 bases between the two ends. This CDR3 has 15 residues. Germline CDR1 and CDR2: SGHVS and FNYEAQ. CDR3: CASSRIIDISGELFF. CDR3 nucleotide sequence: TGTGCCAGCAGCCGAATCATCGACATTTCCGGGGAGCTGTTTTTT.

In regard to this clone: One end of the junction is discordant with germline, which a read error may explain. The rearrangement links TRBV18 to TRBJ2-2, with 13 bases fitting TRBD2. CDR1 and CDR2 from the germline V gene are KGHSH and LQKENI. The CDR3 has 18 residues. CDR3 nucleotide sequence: TGTGCCAGCTCACAACTAGCGGGAGGGATTCGGAACACCGAGGAGCTGTTTTTT. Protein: CASSQLAGGIRNTEELFF.

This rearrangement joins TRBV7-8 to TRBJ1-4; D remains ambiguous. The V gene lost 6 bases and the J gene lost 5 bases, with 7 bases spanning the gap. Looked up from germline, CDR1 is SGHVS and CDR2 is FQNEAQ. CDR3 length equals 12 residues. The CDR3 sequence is CASRLPNEKLFF. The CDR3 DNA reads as TGTGCCAGCAGACTTCCGAATGAAAAACTGTTTTTT.

The CDR3 bases are TGTGCCAGCAGCCGCGGACTAGCGGGAGGTAGGGGGGAGCAGTACTTC. Translation: CASSRGLAGGRGEQYF. V usage is TRBV3-1 (or the pseudogene TRBV3-2) and J usage is TRBJ2-7; TRBD2 aligns across 14 bases. Per the germline V gene, CDR1 is LGHDT and CDR2 is YNNKEL (reference sequence). This CDR3 spans 16 amino acids. J gave up 7 bases and V 4 bases, and 9 bases lay outside the gene matches.

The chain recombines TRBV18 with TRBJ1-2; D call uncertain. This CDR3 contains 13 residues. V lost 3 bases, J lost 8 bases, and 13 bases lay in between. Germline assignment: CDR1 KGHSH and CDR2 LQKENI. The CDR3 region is CASSPSKAEGYTF. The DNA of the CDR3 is TGTGCCAGCTCACCCTCGAAAGCCGAGGGCTACACCTTC.

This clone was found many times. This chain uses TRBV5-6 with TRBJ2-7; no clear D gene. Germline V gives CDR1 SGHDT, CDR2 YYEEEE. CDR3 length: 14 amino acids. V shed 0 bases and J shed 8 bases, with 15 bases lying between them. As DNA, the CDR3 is TGTGCCAGCAGCTTGGGGGCAGTTCCCTCTAAGCAGTACTTC. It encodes CASSLGAVPSKQYF.

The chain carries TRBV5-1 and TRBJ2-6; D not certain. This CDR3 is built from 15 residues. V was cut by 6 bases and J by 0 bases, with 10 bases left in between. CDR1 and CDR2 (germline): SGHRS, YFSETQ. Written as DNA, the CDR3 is TGCGCCAGCACCCCGACGGGCTCTGGGGCCAACGTCCTGACTTTC. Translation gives CASTPTGSGANVLTF. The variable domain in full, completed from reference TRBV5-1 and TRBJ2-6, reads KAGVTQTPRYLIKTRGQQVTLSCSPISGHRSVSWYQQTPGQGLQFLFEYFSETQRNKGNFPGRFSGRQFSNSRSEMNVSTLELGDSALYLCASTPTGSGANVLTFGAGSRLTVL.

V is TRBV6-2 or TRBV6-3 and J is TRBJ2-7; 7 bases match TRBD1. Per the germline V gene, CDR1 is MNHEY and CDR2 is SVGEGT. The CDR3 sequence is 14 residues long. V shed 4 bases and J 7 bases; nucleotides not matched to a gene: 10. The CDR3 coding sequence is TGTGCCAGCAGTTCAGCAGGGGGTGTGAGAGAGCAGTACTTC. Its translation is CASSSAGGVREQYF.

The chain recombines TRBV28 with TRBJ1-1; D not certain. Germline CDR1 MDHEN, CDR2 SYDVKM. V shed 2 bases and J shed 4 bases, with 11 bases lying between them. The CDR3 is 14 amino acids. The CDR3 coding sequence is TGTGCCAGCAGTTTACCCCTTAGGAGCACTGAAGCTTTCTTT. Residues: CASSLPLRSTEAFF.

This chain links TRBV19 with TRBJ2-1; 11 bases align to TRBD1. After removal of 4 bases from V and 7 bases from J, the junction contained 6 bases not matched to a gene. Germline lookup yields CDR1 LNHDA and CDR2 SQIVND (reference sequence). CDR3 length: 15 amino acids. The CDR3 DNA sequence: TGTGCCAGTAGTAAGACCGGGACAGGGGGGAATGAGCAGTTCTTC. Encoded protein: CASSKTGTGGNEQFF.

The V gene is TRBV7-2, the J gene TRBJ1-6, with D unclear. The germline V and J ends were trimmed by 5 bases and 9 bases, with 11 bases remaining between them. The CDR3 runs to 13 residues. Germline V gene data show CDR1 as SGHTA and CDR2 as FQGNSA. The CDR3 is CASSSPEGSPLHF. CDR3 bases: TGTGCCAGCAGCAGCCCGGAGGGTTCACCCCTCCACTTT.

The CDR3 DNA follows: TGCAGCGTTCATCAGGGGGCAGATACGCAGTATTTT. It translates to CSVHQGADTQYF. V usage is TRBV29-1 and J usage is TRBJ2-3, with 7 bases that match TRBD1. The CDR3 is 12 amino acids. CDR1 and CDR2 (germline): SQVTM, ANQGSEA. V was clipped by 5 bases and J by 4 bases; unmatched bases: 3.

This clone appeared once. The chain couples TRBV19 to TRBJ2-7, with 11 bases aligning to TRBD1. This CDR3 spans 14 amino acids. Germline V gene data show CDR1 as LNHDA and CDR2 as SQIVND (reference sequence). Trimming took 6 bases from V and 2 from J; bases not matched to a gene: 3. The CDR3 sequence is CASRGQGVPYEQYF. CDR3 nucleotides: TGTGCCAGTAGGGGACAGGGGGTCCCCTACGAGCAGTACTTC.

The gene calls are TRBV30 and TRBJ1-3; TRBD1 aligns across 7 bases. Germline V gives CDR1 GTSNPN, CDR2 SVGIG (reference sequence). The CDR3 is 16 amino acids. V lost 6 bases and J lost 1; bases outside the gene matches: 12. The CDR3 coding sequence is TGTGCCTGCGCACCGGGACAGTTATTTTCTGGAAACACCATATATTTT. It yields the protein CACAPGQLFSGNTIYF.

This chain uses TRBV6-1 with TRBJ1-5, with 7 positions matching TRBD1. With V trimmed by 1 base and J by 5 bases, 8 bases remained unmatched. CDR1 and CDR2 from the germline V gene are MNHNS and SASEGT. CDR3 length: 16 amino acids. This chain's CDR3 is CASSEGAGGGYQPQHF. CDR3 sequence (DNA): TGTGCCAGCAGTGAAGGGGCAGGGGGAGGATATCAGCCCCAGCATTTT.

In DNA, the CDR3 is TGTGCCAGCAGCTTAGCGGGGGCGACAGATACGCAGTATTTT. Amino acids: CASSLAGATDTQYF. The genes are TRBV7-3 and TRBJ2-3; weak D call: TRBD2 (7 bases). Trimming stripped 2 bases from V and 3 bases from J, with 9 bases between. This CDR3 is 14 amino acids long. Germline loops: CDR1 SGHTA, CDR2 FQGTGA.

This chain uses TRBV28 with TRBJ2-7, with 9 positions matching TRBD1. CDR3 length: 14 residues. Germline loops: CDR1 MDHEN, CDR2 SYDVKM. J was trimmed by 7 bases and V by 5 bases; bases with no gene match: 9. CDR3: CASSLLQGAGEQYF. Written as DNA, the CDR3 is TGTGCCAGCAGTCTCCTACAGGGGGCGGGTGAGCAGTACTTC.

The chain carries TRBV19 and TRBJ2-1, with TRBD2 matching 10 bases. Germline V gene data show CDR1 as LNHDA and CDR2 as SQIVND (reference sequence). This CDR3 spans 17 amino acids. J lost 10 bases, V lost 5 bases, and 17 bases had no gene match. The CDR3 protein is CASSPLMMASGRNEQFF. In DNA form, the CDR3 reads TGTGCCAGTAGTCCCCTTATGATGGCTAGCGGGAGAAACGAGCAGTTCTTC.